What follows are 25 T cell receptor beta chains derived from one specimen sequenced in a study of early stage breast cancer tumors. Profiling relied on immunoSEQ multiplex PCR, and the TCRdb table lists in-frame clones only, not all of them. Of about 53,000 clones in the sample, around 90% were seen once. Sequencing used blood. The receptors derive from a person aged 65 to 85 with breast cancer.

V usage is TRBV5-6 and J usage is TRBJ2-7; TRBD2 is a possible D gene (5 bases). Germline V gene data show CDR1 as SGHDT and CDR2 as YYEEEE. The CDR3 length is 14 residues. Trimming cost V 4 bases and J 4 bases, with 15 bases left between them. The CDR3 here is CASSHRRGQYEQYF. CDR3 coding DNA: TGTGCCAGCAGCCATCGAAGAGGGCAATACGAGCAGTACTTC.

The J gene is TRBJ1-1, the V gene TRBV30; TRBD1 matches at 9 bases. The CDR3 is 15 amino acids. Germline CDR1 GTSNPN, CDR2 SVGIG (reference sequence). The ends lost 0 bases at V and 1 base at J; junction bases unmatched: 3. The CDR3 nucleotides read TGTGCCTGGAGTGTCGGGGGACAGGGGAACACTGAAGCTTTCTTT. Translating it yields CAWSVGGQGNTEAFF.

The chain carries TRBV4-3 and TRBJ1-1; no clear D gene. CDR3 length equals 14 residues. Deletions cut 1 base from V and 0 bases from J, with 6 bases between. The V gene's germline CDR1 is LGHNA and CDR2 YSLEER. The CDR3 loop reads CASSQGQLNTEAFF. The DNA for the CDR3 is TGCGCCAGCAGCCAAGGGCAATTGAACACTGAAGCTTTCTTT.

V usage is TRBV5-1 and J usage is TRBJ2-7; 9 nucleotides agree with TRBD1. Germline CDR1 SGHRS, CDR2 YFSETQ. With V trimmed by 4 bases and J by 2 bases, 13 bases remained unmatched. CDR3 length equals 17 residues. The CDR3 reads CASSRGYRGLGTYEQYF. In DNA form, the CDR3 reads TGCGCCAGCAGCCGAGGATACAGGGGGCTGGGAACCTACGAGCAGTACTTC.

In DNA form, the CDR3 reads TGTGCCAGCAGCGTAGAAGGCAGGGGCGATGGCTACACCTTC. This sequence encodes CASSVEGRGDGYTF. The genes are TRBV9 and TRBJ1-2; D might be TRBD1 (6 bases). This CDR3 spans 14 amino acids. Germline V gene data show CDR1 as SGDLS and CDR2 as YYNGEE. V lost 0 bases and J 6 bases, leaving 12 bases between the germline ends.

The V gene is TRBV5-6, the J gene TRBJ2-5; 10 bases align to TRBD2. The CDR3 extends over 17 amino acids. CDR1 and CDR2 (germline): SGHDT, YYEEEE. With V trimmed by 7 bases and J by 4 bases, 16 bases remained unmatched. This CDR3 is CASGRDMSGRAGETQYF. The CDR3 bases are TGTGCCAGCGGAAGAGATATGAGCGGGAGGGCCGGAGAGACCCAGTACTTC.

This clone was recorded only once. The V and J genes are TRBV6-1 and TRBJ1-1, with D possibly TRBD1 on 5 matching bases. V was pared by 2 bases and J by 3 bases, with 10 bases between. The CDR3 has 14 residues. Germline V CDR1 and CDR2: MNHNS, SASEGT. DNA for the CDR3: TGTGCCAGCAGTGAACGCGGGGGAGACACTGAAGCTTTCTTT. Translation: CASSERGGDTEAFF.

This clone came up once. V gene TRBV5-6 combines with J gene TRBJ2-7; 7 bases align to TRBD1. Germline V gene data show CDR1 as SGHDT and CDR2 as YYEEEE. V shed 4 bases and J 2 bases; nucleotides not matched to a gene: 15. This CDR3 is built from 17 residues. The CDR3, as DNA: TGTGCCAGCAGCGGAGTCAGGGAACAGGGGTGGGCCTACGAGCAGTACTTC. Translation gives CASSGVREQGWAYEQYF.

The J gene is TRBJ2-5, the V gene TRBV5-1, with 8 bases aligning to TRBD1. Trimming removed 4 bases from V and 3 bases from J; junction bases left unmatched: 8. The CDR3 loop spans 15 amino acids. From germline, CDR1 is SGHRS and CDR2 YFSETQ. The DNA of the CDR3 is TGCGCCAGCAGCCCGATCGGGACAGGAAAAGAGACCCAGTACTTC. Its protein is CASSPIGTGKETQYF.

CDR3 sequence (DNA): TGTGCCTGGAACTTAGGGGGCTATGGTACCGGGGAGCTGTTTTTT. This sequence encodes CAWNLGGYGTGELFF. J is TRBJ2-2 and V is TRBV30; 7 bases align to TRBD1. J lost 5 bases, V lost 4 bases, and 10 bases had no gene match. The germline CDR1 and CDR2 sequences are GTSNPN and SVGIG (reference sequence). The CDR3 totals 15 residues.

The rearrangement joins TRBV29-1 to TRBJ1-2; TRBD1 might be the D (5 bases). Germline lookup yields CDR1 SQVTM and CDR2 ANQGSEA. V lost 6 bases and J lost 3, with 11 bases in between. The CDR3 totals 12 residues. The CDR3 loop is CSVGAGHYGYTF. CDR3 bases: TGCAGCGTGGGAGCGGGGCACTATGGCTACACCTTC.

This clone was counted a few times. V is TRBV6-5 and J is TRBJ1-2, with 8 bases lining up with TRBD1. Per the germline V gene, CDR1 is MNHEY and CDR2 is SVGAGI. This CDR3 has 13 residues. The junction had 6 bases not matched to a gene; V was cut back by 8 bases and J by 4 bases. For the CDR3, the DNA is TGTGCCAGCCAGGGGGCTCGGGCCTATGGCTACACCTTC. Translation gives CASQGARAYGYTF.

The chain combines TRBV19 with TRBJ1-1, with unresolved D. Germline V gene data show CDR1 as LNHDA and CDR2 as SQIVND (reference sequence). V was trimmed by 5 bases and J by 0 bases, leaving 10 bases between them. The CDR3 runs to 14 residues. Here the CDR3 reads CASSFGDLNTEAFF. In DNA form, the CDR3 reads TGTGCCAGTAGTTTCGGAGATTTGAACACTGAAGCTTTCTTT.

The V and J genes are TRBV5-1 and TRBJ2-1, with D possibly matching TRBD2 (5 bases). This CDR3 has 16 residues. CDR1 is SGHRS and CDR2 is YFSETQ in the germline V gene. V was shortened by 0 bases and J by 4 bases, with 14 bases between the two germline ends. CDR3 bases: TGCGCCAGCAGCTTGGTCGGGAACTTACTTTACAATGAGCAGTTCTTC. Translating it yields CASSLVGNLLYNEQFF.

This clone was detected only once. The chain uses TRBV7-2 and TRBJ2-7; D call uncertain. The length of the CDR3 is 13 residues. CDR1 and CDR2 (germline): SGHTA, FQGNSA. Trimming shortened V by 1 base and J by 2 bases, and 6 bases separated the two germline ends. The DNA for the CDR3 is TGTGCCAGCAGCTTAGTGGGCGCCTACGAGCAGTACTTC. Translation gives CASSLVGAYEQYF.

This rearrangement joins TRBV6-6 to TRBJ1-4, with 8 positions matching TRBD1. This CDR3 has 14 amino acids. Germline assignment: CDR1 MNHNY and CDR2 SVGAGI (reference sequence). J lost 2 bases, V lost 6 bases, and 2 bases had no gene match. CDR3 DNA sequence: TGTGCCAGCAGCACAGGGGGTACTAATGAAAAACTGTTTTTT. This codes for CASSTGGTNEKLFF.

The chain uses TRBV6-1 and TRBJ1-4; 7 nucleotides agree with TRBD1. The V segment lost 0 bases and the J segment 7 bases; nucleotides outside the gene matches: 8. This CDR3 spans 16 amino acids. Germline-derived CDR1 and CDR2 are MNHNS and SASEGT. In DNA, the CDR3 is TGTGCCAGCAGTGAAGCCTTGGGACAGCCTAGTGAAAAACTGTTTTTT. Translated, it gives CASSEALGQPSEKLFF.

The chain uses TRBV15 and TRBJ1-5; TRBD1 aligns across 10 bases. CDR1 and CDR2 from the germline V gene are LNHNV and YYDKDF (reference sequence). J was trimmed by 5 bases and V by 6 bases; bases with no gene match: 7. This CDR3 has 15 amino acids. The CDR3 DNA is TGTGCCACCAGTTCGGGACAGGGGTATCATCAGCCCCAGCATTTT. It specifies CATSSGQGYHQPQHF.

The rearrangement links TRBV20-1 to TRBJ2-5; D gene uncertain. V gave up 6 bases and J gave up 2 bases, with 7 bases separating them. This CDR3 is built from 11 residues. The germline gives CDR1 DFQATT, CDR2 SNEGSKA (reference sequence). The CDR3 protein is CSARHQETQYF. As DNA, the CDR3 is TGCAGTGCGAGACATCAAGAGACCCAGTACTTC.

The chain recombines TRBV7-2 with TRBJ2-1; 7 bases fit TRBD1. V dropped 1 base and J dropped 5; count of bases not matched to a gene: 8. The germline V gene has CDR1 SGHTA and CDR2 FQGNSA. CDR3 length: 16 residues. This chain's CDR3 is CASSLVGTVENNEQFF. In DNA, the CDR3 is TGTGCCAGCAGCTTAGTGGGGACAGTTGAAAACAATGAGCAGTTCTTC.

The V gene is TRBV10-1, the J gene TRBJ1-2, with a possible D match to TRBD1 (6 bases). Deletions cut 4 bases from V and 3 bases from J, with 6 bases between. The CDR3 length is 12 residues. From germline, CDR1 is WNHNN and CDR2 SYGVQD (reference sequence). This CDR3 reads CASSAGDYGYTF. Here the CDR3 DNA reads TGCGCCAGCAGTGCAGGGGACTATGGCTACACCTTC.

The V and J genes are TRBV7-2 and TRBJ2-7; 10 nucleotides align to TRBD1. CDR1 is SGHTA, CDR2 FQGNSA, per germline. J was trimmed by 4 bases and V by 5 bases; bases with no gene match: 2. The CDR3 extends over 13 amino acids. The DNA of the CDR3 is TGTGCCAGCAGCCGGGACAGGGGATACGAGCAGTACTTC. Translated: CASSRDRGYEQYF.

The V gene is TRBV6-5, the J gene TRBJ1-5; 10 positions agree with TRBD1. After removal of 2 bases from V and 2 bases from J, the junction contained 0 bases not matched to a gene. The CDR3 contains 15 residues. Per germline, CDR1 MNHEY and CDR2 SVGAGI. CDR3 protein: CASSYGTGGNQPQHF. In DNA form, the CDR3 reads TGTGCCAGCAGTTACGGGACAGGGGGCAATCAGCCCCAGCATTTT.

V and J are TRBV27 and TRBJ2-3; D might be TRBD1 (6 bases). V gave up 4 bases and J gave up 2 bases, with 10 bases separating them. The CDR3 consists of 14 residues. Germline loops: CDR1 MNHEY, CDR2 SMNVEV (reference sequence). The CDR3 DNA reads TGTGCCAGCAGTTGGCAGGGGTTCACAGATACGCAGTATTTT. Translating it yields CASSWQGFTDTQYF.

The CDR3 DNA follows: TGTGCCAGCACCTTGACAGGGAACGAACAGCCCCAGCATTTT. Protein product: CASTLTGNEQPQHF. The chain is built from TRBV6-1 and TRBJ1-5, with TRBD1 matching over 7 bases. The ends lost 7 bases at V and 7 bases at J; junction bases unmatched: 10. The germline V gene has CDR1 MNHNS and CDR2 SASEGT. The CDR3 extends over 14 amino acids.